Detailed here is one T cell receptor (beta chain). This sample was included in a study of T cells in Graves' hyperthyroidism and ophthalmopathy. Germline V CDR1 and CDR2: MNHNY, SVGAGI (reference sequence). This CDR3 has 13 residues. RNA transcripts provided the source from which TCR beta CDR3 regions were amplified. A set of HTBI primers served as the primers for a first-round RT-PCR of the TCR CDR3. TCRdb reanalysed the multiplex PCR reads using MiXCR and keeps one entry per CDR3 protein. Among roughly 420,000 distinct CDR3 sequences, 15% to 18% were seen once, and the ten largest hold approximately 7.5%.

Sequenced: blood. The TCR originated in a woman under 30 with Graves' hyperthyroidism. The rearrangement joins TRBV6-6 to TRBJ2-7; TRBD2 aligns across 7 bases. The last part of the DNA fits TRBJ2-1 better; the J call may be wrong. The CDR3 DNA follows: TGTGCCAGCAGTTACTCGCGGGGGTACGAGCAGTTCTTC. Translation gives CASSYSRGYEQFF.